This T cell receptor (beta chain) came from a study of esophageal squamous cell carcinoma under preoperative chemotherapy. On the study more broadly: Both tumor-infiltrating lymphocytes and peripheral blood T cells were profiled. Study results and limitations: Post-treatment tumor-infiltrating lymphocytes appeared partly derived from peripheral T cells migrating into the tumor.

The V and J ends lost 6 bases and 4 bases, in that order; junction bases with no gene match: 3. This CDR3 has 14 amino acids. CDR1 is MNHEY, CDR2 SMNVEV, per germline (reference sequence). This clonotype was counted a few times. Its specificity is not known. Time point defined: before preoperative PTX-NDP chemotherapy. Paclitaxel-nedaplatin chemotherapy was given to patients ahead of their surgery. TCRdb passed the PCR reads through MiXCR, listing each CDR3 protein once. The sample lists approximately 15,000 distinct CDR3 sequences, more than 50% occurring once. Sampling was carried out from a patient given preoperative chemotherapy. The receptor comes from a human donor with esophageal squamous cell carcinoma. The donor label of this sample is uncertain. The V gene is TRBV27, the J gene TRBJ2-1; 10 positions agree with TRBD2. The DNA of the CDR3 is TGTGCCAGCAGCACTAGCGGGAATTACAATGAGCAGTTCTTC. It yields the protein CASSTSGNYNEQFF.